This T cell receptor (beta chain) was profiled in a study of T cells in Graves' hyperthyroidism and ophthalmopathy. The study, taken as a whole, reports: In the blood, most expanded thyroid clonotypes above 0.001 appeared as well.

This clonotype appeared many times. Its target is unknown. Reasons for excluding patients were uncontrolled infection, other autoimmune disease, pregnancy or lactation. It was less than 13 ml of fresh peripheral blood that supplied the PBMCs. Using RNA transcripts as the source, TCR beta CDR3 regions were amplified. The HTBI set primed first-round TCR CDR3 RT-PCR. In TCRdb, the multiplex PCR reads were re-called with MiXCR into one record per CDR3 protein. The sample consists of about 300,000 distinct CDR3 sequences, roughly 17% of them appearing once. CDR3 size: 13 residues. Per germline, CDR1 SNHLY and CDR2 FYNNEI. Trimming took off 10 bases at V and 0 bases at J, with 10 bases between the two ends.

This receptor was obtained from a young man with Graves' hyperthyroidism. Material: blood. The chain joins TRBV2 to TRBJ1-5, with D unresolved. This CDR3 is CAISTPSNQPQHF. The CDR3 nucleotides read TGTGCCATTTCCACACCTAGCAATCAGCCCCAGCATTTT.